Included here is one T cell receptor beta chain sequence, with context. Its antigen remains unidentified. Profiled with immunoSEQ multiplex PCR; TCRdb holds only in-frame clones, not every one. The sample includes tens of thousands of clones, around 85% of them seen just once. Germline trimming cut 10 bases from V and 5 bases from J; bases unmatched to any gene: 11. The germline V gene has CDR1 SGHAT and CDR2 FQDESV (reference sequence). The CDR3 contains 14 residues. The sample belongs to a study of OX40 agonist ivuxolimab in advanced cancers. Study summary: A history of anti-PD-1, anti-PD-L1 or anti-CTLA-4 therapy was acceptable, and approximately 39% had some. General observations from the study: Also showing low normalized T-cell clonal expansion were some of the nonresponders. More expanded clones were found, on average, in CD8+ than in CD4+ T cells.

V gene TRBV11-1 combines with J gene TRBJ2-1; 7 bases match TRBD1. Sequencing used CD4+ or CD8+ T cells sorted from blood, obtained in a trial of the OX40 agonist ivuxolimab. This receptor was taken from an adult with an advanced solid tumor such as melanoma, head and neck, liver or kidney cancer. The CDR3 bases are TGTGCCACTTCTAAGGGGACAGTCAACAATGAGCAGTTCTTC. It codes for CATSKGTVNNEQFF.